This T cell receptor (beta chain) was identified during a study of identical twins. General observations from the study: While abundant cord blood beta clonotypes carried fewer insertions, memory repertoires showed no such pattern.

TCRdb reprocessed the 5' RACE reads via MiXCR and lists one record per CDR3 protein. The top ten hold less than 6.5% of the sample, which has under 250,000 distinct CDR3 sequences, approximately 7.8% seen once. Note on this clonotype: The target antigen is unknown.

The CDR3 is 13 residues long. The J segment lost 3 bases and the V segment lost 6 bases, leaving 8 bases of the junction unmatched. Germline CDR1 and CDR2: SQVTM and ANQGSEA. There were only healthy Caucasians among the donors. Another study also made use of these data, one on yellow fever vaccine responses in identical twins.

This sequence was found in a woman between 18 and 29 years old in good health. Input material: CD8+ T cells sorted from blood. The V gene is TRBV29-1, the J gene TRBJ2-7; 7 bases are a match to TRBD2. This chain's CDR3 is CSVTGGRFYEQYF. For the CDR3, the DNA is TGCAGCGTGACGGGAGGTCGTTTCTACGAGCAGTACTTC.